This T cell receptor (beta chain) was sequenced for a study of response to subunit inactivated influenza vaccine. Overall study findings and caveats: That few new T cells are recruited by each seasonal influenza vaccination was the authors' suggestion.

The CDR3 is 13 residues long. Trimming removed 0 bases from V and 7 bases from J; junction bases left unmatched: 2. Germline-derived CDR1 and CDR2 are KGHSH and LQKENI. As to this clonotype: The antigen remains unidentified.

TCRdb re-derived calls from the RT-PCR reads in MiXCR, one entry per CDR3 protein. The profile shows about 620,000 distinct CDR3 sequences, 12% of them singletons. The TCR was taken from a man aged 45-60 years who received an inactivated influenza vaccine. The sequencing here drew on PBMCs from blood, taken on the day of vaccination. This chain uses TRBV18 with TRBJ2-5; TRBD1 agrees at 7 bases. CDR3 loop: CASSPPAGGTQYF. DNA of the CDR3: TGTGCCAGCTCACCACCCGCAGGGGGGACCCAGTACTTC.